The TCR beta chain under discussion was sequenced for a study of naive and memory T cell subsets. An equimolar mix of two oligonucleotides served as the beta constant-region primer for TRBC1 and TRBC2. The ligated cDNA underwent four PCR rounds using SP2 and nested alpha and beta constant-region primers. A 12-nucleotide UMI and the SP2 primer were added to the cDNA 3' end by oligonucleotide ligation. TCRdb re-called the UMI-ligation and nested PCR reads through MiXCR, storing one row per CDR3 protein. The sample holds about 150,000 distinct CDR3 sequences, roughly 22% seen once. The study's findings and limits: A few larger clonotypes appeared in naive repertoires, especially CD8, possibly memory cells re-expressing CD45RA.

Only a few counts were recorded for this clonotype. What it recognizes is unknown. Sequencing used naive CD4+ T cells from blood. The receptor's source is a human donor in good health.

CDR3 bases: TGTGCCAGCAGCCCCCGATTTGAGAGCGAGCAGTACTTC. This gives the protein CASSPRFESEQYF. The rearrangement uses TRBV14 and TRBJ2-7; D is undetermined. The length of the CDR3 is 13 residues. Germline loops: CDR1 SGHDN, CDR2 FVKESK. V was cut by 4 bases and J by 6 bases, with 13 bases left in between.